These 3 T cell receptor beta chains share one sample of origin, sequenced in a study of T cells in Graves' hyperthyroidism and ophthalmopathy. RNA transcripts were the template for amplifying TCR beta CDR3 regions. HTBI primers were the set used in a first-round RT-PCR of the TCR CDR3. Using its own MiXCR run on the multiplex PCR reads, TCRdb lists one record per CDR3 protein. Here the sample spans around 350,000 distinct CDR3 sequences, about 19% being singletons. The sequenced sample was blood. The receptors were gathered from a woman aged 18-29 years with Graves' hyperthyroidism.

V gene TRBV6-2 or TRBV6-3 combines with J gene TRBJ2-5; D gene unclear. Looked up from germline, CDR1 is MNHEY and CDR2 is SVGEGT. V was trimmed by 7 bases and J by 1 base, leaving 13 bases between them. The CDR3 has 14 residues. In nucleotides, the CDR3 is TGTGCCAGCAAAGGATCCGCAGTCCAAGAGACCCAGTACTTC. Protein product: CASKGSAVQETQYF.

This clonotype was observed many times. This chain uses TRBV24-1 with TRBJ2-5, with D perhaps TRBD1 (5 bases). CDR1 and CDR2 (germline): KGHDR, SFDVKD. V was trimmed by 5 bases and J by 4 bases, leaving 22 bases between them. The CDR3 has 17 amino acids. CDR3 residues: CATSAHRPDKSGETQYF. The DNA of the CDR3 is TGTGCCACCAGTGCTCACCGGCCGGACAAATCGGGAGAGACCCAGTACTTC.

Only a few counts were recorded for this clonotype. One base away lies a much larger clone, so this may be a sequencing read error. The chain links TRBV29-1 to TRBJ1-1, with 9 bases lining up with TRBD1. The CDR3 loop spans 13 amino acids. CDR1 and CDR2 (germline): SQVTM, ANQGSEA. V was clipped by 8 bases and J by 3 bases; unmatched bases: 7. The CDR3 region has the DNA TGCAGCATTGTCGGGACAGGGTACACTGAAGCTTTCTTT. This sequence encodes CSIVGTGYTEAFF.